The 3 T cell receptor beta chains below come from one sample, sequenced in a study of shared clonotypes between healthy human individuals. Profiled with immunoSEQ multiplex PCR; TCRdb holds only in-frame clones, not every one. The table has more than 1.2 million clones, 98% to 99% seen once; the top ten hold about 0.4%. Sequencing was carried out using naive CD4+ T cells sorted from blood. The subset: CD45RA+ positively selected. The receptors shown here come from a man aged 25-40 years in good health.

J is TRBJ2-3 and V is TRBV5-8, with D possibly TRBD2 on 5 matching bases. V dropped 0 bases and J dropped 2 bases, with 7 bases sitting between them. CDR3 length equals 14 residues. The V gene's germline CDR1 is SGHTS and CDR2 YDEGEE. CDR3 region: CASSLGGYTDTQYF. The CDR3 DNA reads TGTGCCAGCAGCTTGGGAGGGTACACAGATACGCAGTATTTT. Looking up the rest from reference TRBV5-8 and TRBJ2-3 gives the full variable domain: EAGVTQSPTHLIKTRGQQATLRCSPISGHTSVYWYQQALGLGLQFLLWYDEGEERNRGNFPPRFSGRQFPNYSSELNVNALELEDSALYLCASSLGGYTDTQYFGPGTRLTVL.

CDR3 protein: CASSLIGGRGDTQYF. As DNA, the CDR3 is TGCGCCAGCAGCTTGATTGGGGGGCGCGGAGATACGCAGTATTTT. V usage is TRBV5-1 and J usage is TRBJ2-3; D assignment may be TRBD1 or TRBD2 (6 bases each). This CDR3 is 15 amino acids long. CDR1 is SGHRS, CDR2 YFSETQ, per germline. Deletions cut 1 base from V and 5 bases from J, with 14 bases between. The full variable domain, with the rest looked up from reference TRBV5-1 and TRBJ2-3, is KAGVTQTPRYLIKTRGQQVTLSCSPISGHRSVSWYQQTPGQGLQFLFEYFSETQRNKGNFPGRFSGRQFSNSRSEMNVSTLELGDSALYLCASSLIGGRGDTQYFGPGTRLTVL.

This chain connects TRBV7-9 to TRBJ1-4; TRBD1 might be the D (6 bases). CDR1 is SEHNR, CDR2 FQNEAQ, per germline (reference sequence). This CDR3 spans 14 amino acids. V lost 7 bases to trimming and J lost 7 bases, with 16 bases between them. CDR3 DNA sequence: TGTGCCAGCACGAGGCAAGGGGGACTTGAAAAACTGTTTTTT. This encodes CASTRQGGLEKLFF.